One sample yielded the 19 T cell receptor beta chains listed below, sequenced in a study of blood T cell repertoires in COVID-19 (dated by TCRdb to 2020 to 2022). The receptor library was made with the immunoSEQ multiplex PCR assay. TCRdb's version of the immuneACCESS table is confined to in-frame rearrangements and falls short of the full clone set. An unresolved V gene accounts for under half of the shortfall where checked; the remainder is of unknown origin. For this sample the table gives 75,000 to 95,000 clones, of which roughly 85% were detected only once. In total, the top ten clones hold 15% to 20% of the sample. The specimen sequenced was peripheral blood. These receptors were taken from a woman aged 55 to 70 with COVID-19, enrolled during active disease.

V gene TRBV7-9 combines with J gene TRBJ1-2, with 10 bases that match TRBD1. V trimming: 5 bases; J trimming: 13 bases; junction bases outside the gene matches: 13. From germline, CDR1 is SEHNR and CDR2 FQNEAQ (reference sequence). CDR3 length: 14 amino acids. The CDR3 DNA is TGTGCCAGCAGCACCCAAGGGGACAGGGGAAGAGGCACCTTC. Protein sequence: CASSTQGDRGRGTF.

This sequence joins TRBV7-2 and TRBJ2-7; 13 bases are shared with TRBD2. This CDR3 comprises 15 residues. The germline V gene encodes CDR1 SGHTA and CDR2 FQGNSA. Germline trimming cut 7 bases from V and 4 bases from J; bases unmatched to any gene: 7. The CDR3 coding sequence is TGTGCCAGCATCCAACTAGCGGGGGGGCCTTACGAGCAGTACTTC. Protein sequence: CASIQLAGGPYEQYF.

The V and J genes are TRBV6-1 and TRBJ2-1; a weak D match, TRBD1 (5 bases). The CDR3 is 15 amino acids. Trimming left V 1 base short and J 3 bases short, with 10 bases between. Germline CDR1 MNHNS, CDR2 SASEGT. CDR3 amino acids: CASSEVLTDYNEQFF. CDR3 sequence (DNA): TGTGCCAGCAGTGAAGTTCTGACAGACTACAATGAGCAGTTCTTC.

V is TRBV5-1 and J is TRBJ1-2; no definite D call. Trimming took off 1 base at V and 7 bases at J, with 14 bases between the two ends. The V gene's germline CDR1 is SGHRS and CDR2 YFSETQ. There are 14 residues in the CDR3. In DNA form, the CDR3 reads TGCGCCAGCAGCTTGCAACGCGGGGTTGGTGGCTACACCTTC. Protein: CASSLQRGVGGYTF.

The V and J genes are TRBV12-2 and TRBJ1-3; TRBD1, as called in the table, went unchecked against the DNA. TRBV12-2 is noted as a pseudogene. This CDR3 has 16 amino acids. Here the CDR3 reads CASRLVWTISGNTIYF. CDR3 nucleotides: TGTGCAAGTCGCTTAGTGTGGACAATCTCTGGAAACACCATATATTTT.

This clone was picked up one time. The chain recombines TRBV9 with TRBJ2-2; D is ambiguous. This CDR3 has 17 amino acids. CDR1 and CDR2 from the germline V gene are SGDLS and YYNGEE. Trimming cost V 0 bases and J 0 bases, with 12 bases left between them. The CDR3 is CASSVAVATANTGELFF. DNA for the CDR3: TGTGCCAGCAGCGTAGCCGTGGCCACCGCGAACACCGGGGAGCTGTTTTTT. Variable domain in full (rest from reference TRBV9 and TRBJ2-2): DSGVTQTPKHLITATGQRVTLRCSPRSGDLSVYWYQQSLDQGLQFLIQYYNGEERAKGNILERFSAQQFPDLHSELNLSSLELGDSALYFCASSVAVATANTGELFFGEGSRLTVL.

The chain has TRBV4-3 and TRBJ2-3, with 7 positions matching TRBD1. After removal of 4 bases from V and 2 bases from J, the junction contained 3 bases not matched to a gene. CDR3 length: 14 amino acids. Germline V lookup: CDR1 LGHNA, CDR2 YSLEER. The CDR3 is CASSLEGATDTQYF. CDR3 coding DNA: TGCGCCAGCAGCCTAGAGGGGGCCACAGATACGCAGTATTTT.

This chain uses TRBV4-2 with TRBJ1-5, with TRBD1 identical over 8 bases. The CDR3 length is 16 residues. V trimming: 3 bases; J trimming: 5 bases; junction bases outside the gene matches: 9. CDR1 is LGHNA and CDR2 is YNFKEQ in the germline V gene. In DNA, the CDR3 is TGTGCCAGCAGCCATCCCGGGGGGACAGGAGATCAGCCCCAGCATTTT. Translating gives CASSHPGGTGDQPQHF.

The table lists this clone with many counts. This sequence joins TRBV6-5 and TRBJ2-7, with 10 bases matching TRBD1. The CDR3 contains 14 residues. Germline trimming cut 6 bases from V and 4 bases from J; bases unmatched to any gene: 6. Germline CDR1 MNHEY, CDR2 SVGAGI. This CDR3 reads CASREGQGLYEQYF. In DNA form, the CDR3 reads TGTGCCAGCAGGGAGGGACAGGGGTTGTACGAGCAGTACTTC.

This clone has only a few counts. The chain uses TRBV28 and TRBJ1-6; no reliable D call. This CDR3 has 12 residues. The V end was cut by 8 bases, the J end by 6 bases, with 8 bases between. The V gene's germline CDR1 is MDHEN and CDR2 SYDVKM. DNA for the CDR3: TGTGCCAGCGAGGGCAGTAATTCACCCCTCCACTTT. Translated: CASEGSNSPLHF.

The chain links TRBV3-1 (or the pseudogene TRBV3-2) to TRBJ2-2; possibly TRBD2 for D (6 bases). CDR1 and CDR2 from the germline V gene are LGHDT and YNNKEL (reference sequence). The CDR3 covers 16 residues. Trimming cost V 0 bases and J 8 bases, with 16 bases left between them. The CDR3 DNA is TGTGCCAGCAGCCAAGAAAGGGCGGGGTCGGCGGGGGAGCTGTTTTTT. It specifies CASSQERAGSAGELFF.

The chain has TRBV27 and TRBJ2-7; 14 bases agree with TRBD2. CDR3 length equals 18 residues. J gave up 2 bases and V 5 bases, and 11 bases lay outside the gene matches. The germline V gene encodes CDR1 MNHEY and CDR2 SMNVEV (reference sequence). The CDR3 DNA reads TGTGCCAGCAGTCCGCTTCGGACTAGCGGGGGGTTTCCCTACGAGCAGTACTTC. Protein: CASSPLRTSGGFPYEQYF.

The gene calls are TRBV9 and TRBJ1-4, with D uncertain. The CDR3 has 15 residues. With 0 bases removed from V and 7 bases from J, the gap between germline ends came to 13 bases. Per germline, CDR1 SGDLS and CDR2 YYNGEE. The CDR3 region is CASSVGARTSEKLFF. CDR3 bases: TGTGCCAGCAGCGTAGGTGCACGGACTTCTGAAAAACTGTTTTTT.

The chain employs TRBV6-5 and TRBJ1-1, with D unclear. V was clipped by 0 bases and J by 6 bases, with 14 bases between them. Germline CDR1 and CDR2: MNHEY and SVGAGI. The CDR3 has 15 amino acids. CDR3 nucleotide sequence: TGTGCCAGCAGTTACTCAACGGGAGGGAGGGCTGAAGCTTTCTTT. It specifies CASSYSTGGRAEAFF.

The rearrangement uses TRBV5-4 and TRBJ2-5; TRBD2 aligns across 8 bases. The CDR3 extends over 14 amino acids. CDR1 and CDR2 (germline): SGHNT, YYREEE (reference sequence). V lost 9 bases and J lost 5; bases outside the gene matches: 12. CDR3 in amino acids: CATGGGLLPETQYF. The CDR3 DNA reads as TGTGCCACCGGGGGGGGACTCCTGCCGGAGACCCAGTACTTC.

This sequence joins TRBV5-1 and TRBJ1-5; 7 nucleotides align to TRBD1. Germline CDR1 and CDR2: SGHRS and YFSETQ. The CDR3 contains 14 residues. With V trimmed by 3 bases and J by 2 bases, 2 bases remained unmatched. The CDR3 DNA reads TGCGCCAGCAGCTGGGGGACAGGCAATCAGCCCCAGCATTTT. It yields the protein CASSWGTGNQPQHF.

This chain connects TRBV2 to TRBJ1-1, with D possibly being TRBD1 (6 bases). Trimming took off 3 bases at V and 10 bases at J, with 18 bases between the two ends. There are 14 residues in the CDR3. CDR1 and CDR2 from the germline V gene are SNHLY and FYNNEI. The CDR3 region has the DNA TGTGCCAGCAGTGAGCGTTGGGGGGGCCGGGGAGCTTTCTTT. Translation gives CASSERWGGRGAFF.

A word on this clone: One end of the junction does not line up with germline, which may come from a read error. The chain has TRBV7-9 and TRBJ1-2; 7 bases match TRBD1. Per the germline V gene, CDR1 is SEHNR and CDR2 is FQNEAQ (reference sequence). CDR3 size: 11 residues. The CDR3 DNA reads TGTGCCAGCAGCTCCACAGGGGAGCCAAACTTC. This codes for CASSSTGEPNF.

The chain couples TRBV7-9 to TRBJ1-1; D uncertain. The germline V gene has CDR1 SEHNR and CDR2 FQNEAQ (reference sequence). The CDR3 length is 15 residues. V lost 2 bases, J lost 1 base, and 11 bases lay in between. The CDR3 here is CASSLRDGANTEAFF. The DNA of the CDR3 is TGTGCCAGCAGCTTACGTGACGGAGCGAACACTGAAGCTTTCTTT.